This TCR beta chain was retrieved from a study of identical twins. Using its own MiXCR run on the 5' RACE reads, TCRdb lists one record per CDR3 protein. Of hundreds of thousands of distinct CDR3 sequences in the sample, approximately 13% were seen once. V lost 6 bases and J lost 7, with 16 bases in between. The length of the CDR3 is 14 residues. Germline lookup yields CDR1 MNHEY and CDR2 SMNVEV (reference sequence). These same records also appear under a second study, on yellow fever vaccine responses in identical twins.

This receptor was taken from a woman under 30 in good health. The J gene is TRBJ2-1, the V gene TRBV27, with D perhaps matching TRBD2 (6 bases). The sequenced sample was PBMCs. CDR3 in amino acids: CASSPGTLGNEQFF. CDR3 nucleotides: TGTGCCAGCAGCCCTGGGACTTTGGGGAATGAGCAGTTCTTC.